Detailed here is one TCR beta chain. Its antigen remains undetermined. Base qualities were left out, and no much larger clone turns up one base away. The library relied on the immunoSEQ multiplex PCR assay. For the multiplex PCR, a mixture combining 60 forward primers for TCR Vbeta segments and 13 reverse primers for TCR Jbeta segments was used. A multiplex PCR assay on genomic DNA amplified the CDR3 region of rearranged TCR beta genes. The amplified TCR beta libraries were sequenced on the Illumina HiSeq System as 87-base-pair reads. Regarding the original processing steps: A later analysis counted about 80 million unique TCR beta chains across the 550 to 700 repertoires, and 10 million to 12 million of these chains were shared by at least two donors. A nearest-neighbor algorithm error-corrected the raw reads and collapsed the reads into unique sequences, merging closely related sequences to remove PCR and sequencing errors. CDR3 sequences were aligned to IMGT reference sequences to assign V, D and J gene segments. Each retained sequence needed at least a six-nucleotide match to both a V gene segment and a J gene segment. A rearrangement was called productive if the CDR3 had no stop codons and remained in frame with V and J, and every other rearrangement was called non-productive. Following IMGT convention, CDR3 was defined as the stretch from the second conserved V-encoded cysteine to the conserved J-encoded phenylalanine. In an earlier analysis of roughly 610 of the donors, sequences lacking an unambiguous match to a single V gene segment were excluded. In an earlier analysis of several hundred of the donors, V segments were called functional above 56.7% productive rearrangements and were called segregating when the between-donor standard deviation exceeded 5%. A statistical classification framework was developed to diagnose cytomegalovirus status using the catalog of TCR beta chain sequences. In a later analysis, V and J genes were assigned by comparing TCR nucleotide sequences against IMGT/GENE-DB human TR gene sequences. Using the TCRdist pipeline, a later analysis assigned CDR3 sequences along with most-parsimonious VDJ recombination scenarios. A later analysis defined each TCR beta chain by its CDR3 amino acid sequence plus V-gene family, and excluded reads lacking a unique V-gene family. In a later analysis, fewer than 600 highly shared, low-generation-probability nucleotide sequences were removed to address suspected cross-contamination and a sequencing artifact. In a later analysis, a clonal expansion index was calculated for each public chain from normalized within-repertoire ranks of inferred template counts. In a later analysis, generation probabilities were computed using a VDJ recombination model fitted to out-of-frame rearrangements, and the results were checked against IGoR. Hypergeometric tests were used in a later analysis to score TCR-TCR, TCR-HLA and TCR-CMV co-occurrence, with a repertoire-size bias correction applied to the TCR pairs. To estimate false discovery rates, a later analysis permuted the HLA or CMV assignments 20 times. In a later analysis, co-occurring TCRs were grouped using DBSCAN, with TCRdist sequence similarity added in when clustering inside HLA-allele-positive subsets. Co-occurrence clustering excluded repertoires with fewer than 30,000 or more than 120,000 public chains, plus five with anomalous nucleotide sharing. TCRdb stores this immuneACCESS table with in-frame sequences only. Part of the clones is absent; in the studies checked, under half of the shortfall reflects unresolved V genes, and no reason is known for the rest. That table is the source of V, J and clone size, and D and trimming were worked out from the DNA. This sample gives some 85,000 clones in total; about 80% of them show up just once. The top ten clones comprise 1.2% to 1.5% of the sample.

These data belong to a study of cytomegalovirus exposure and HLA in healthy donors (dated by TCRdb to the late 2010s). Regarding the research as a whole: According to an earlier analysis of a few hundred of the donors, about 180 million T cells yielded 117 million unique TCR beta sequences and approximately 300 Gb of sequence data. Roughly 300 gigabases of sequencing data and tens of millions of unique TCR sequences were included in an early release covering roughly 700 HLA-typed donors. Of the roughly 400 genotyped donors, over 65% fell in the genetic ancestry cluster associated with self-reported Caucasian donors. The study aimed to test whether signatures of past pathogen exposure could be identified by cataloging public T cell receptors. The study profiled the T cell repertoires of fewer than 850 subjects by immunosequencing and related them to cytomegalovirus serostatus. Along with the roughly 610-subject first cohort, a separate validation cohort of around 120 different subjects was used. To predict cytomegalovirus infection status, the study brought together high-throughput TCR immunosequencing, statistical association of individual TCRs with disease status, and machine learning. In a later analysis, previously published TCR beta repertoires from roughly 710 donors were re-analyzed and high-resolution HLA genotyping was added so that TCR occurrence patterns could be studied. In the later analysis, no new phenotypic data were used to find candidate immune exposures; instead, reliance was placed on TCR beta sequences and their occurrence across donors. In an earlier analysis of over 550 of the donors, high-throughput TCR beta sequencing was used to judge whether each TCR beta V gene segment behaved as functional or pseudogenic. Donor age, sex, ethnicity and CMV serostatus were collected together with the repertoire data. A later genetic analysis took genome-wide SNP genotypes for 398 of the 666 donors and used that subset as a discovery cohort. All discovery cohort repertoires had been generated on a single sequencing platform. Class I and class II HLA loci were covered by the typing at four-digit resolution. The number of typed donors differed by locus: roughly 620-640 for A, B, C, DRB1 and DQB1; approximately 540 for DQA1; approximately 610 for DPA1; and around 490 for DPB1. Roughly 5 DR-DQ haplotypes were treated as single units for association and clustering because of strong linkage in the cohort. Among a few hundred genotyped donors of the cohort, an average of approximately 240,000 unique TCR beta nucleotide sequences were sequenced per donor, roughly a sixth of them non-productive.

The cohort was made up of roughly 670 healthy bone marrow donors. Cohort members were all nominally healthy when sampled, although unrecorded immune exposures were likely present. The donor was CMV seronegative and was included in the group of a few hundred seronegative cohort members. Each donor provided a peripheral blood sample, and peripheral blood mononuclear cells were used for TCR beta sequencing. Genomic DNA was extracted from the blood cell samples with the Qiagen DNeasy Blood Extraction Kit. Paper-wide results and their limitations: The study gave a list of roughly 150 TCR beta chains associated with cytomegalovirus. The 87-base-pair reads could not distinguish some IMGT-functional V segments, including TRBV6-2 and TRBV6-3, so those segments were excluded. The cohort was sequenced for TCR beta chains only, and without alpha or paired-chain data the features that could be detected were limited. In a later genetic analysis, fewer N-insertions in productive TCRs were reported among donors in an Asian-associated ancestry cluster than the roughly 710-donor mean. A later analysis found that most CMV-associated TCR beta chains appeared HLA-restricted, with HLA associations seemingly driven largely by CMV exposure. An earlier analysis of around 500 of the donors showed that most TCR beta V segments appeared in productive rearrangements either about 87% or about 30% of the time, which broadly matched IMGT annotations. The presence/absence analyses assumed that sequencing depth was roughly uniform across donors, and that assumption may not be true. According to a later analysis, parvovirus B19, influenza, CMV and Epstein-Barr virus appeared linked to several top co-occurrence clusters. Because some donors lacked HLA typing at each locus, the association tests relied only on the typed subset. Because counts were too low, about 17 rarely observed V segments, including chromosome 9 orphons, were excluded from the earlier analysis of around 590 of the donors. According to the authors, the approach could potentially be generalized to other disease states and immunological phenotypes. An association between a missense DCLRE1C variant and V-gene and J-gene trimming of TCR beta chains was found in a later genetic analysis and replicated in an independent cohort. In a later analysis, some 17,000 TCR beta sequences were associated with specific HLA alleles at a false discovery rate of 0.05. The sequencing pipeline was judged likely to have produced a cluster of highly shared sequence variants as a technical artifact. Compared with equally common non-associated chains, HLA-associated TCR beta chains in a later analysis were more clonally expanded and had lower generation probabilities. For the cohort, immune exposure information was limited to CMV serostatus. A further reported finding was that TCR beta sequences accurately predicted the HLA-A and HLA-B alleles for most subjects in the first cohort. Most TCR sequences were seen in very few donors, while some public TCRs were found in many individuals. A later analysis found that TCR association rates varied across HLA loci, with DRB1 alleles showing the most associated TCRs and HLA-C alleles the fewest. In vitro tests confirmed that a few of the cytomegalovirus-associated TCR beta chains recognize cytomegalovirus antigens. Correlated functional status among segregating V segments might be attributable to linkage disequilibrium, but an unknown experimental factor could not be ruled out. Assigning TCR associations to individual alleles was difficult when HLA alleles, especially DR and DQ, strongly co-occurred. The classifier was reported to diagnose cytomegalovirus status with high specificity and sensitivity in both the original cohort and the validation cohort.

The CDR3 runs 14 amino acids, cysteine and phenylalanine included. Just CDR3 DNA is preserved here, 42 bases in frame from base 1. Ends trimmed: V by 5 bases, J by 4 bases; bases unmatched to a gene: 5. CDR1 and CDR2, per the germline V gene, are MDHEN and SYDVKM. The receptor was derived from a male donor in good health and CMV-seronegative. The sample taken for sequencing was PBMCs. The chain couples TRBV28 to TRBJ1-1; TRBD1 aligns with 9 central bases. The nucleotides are TGTGCCAGCAGTCCTGGGACAGGGCGCACTGAAGCTTTCTTT. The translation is CASSPGTGRTEAFF.